The clone carrying this T cell receptor beta chain was seen only a few times. Antigen unknown. Each CDR3 protein is one row after TCRdb ran MiXCR on the 5' RACE reads. This sample has about 700,000 distinct CDR3 sequences, with over 15% found just once. This sample was included in a study of CD8 T cells in ankylosing spondylitis. Study results and limitations: Within matched ankylosing spondylitis synovial fluid, disease-linked clones were reportedly significantly enriched. Within ankylosing spondylitis blood, a TCR beta motif made up of eight highly homologous variants appeared to be characteristic.

V was trimmed by 6 bases and J by 6 bases, leaving 23 bases between them. CDR1 MNHNS and CDR2 SASEGT come from the germline V gene. The CDR3 spans 17 residues. Source material: blood, either unsorted or a sorted T cell fraction (not recorded which). V gene TRBV6-1 combines with J gene TRBJ2-2, with D perhaps matching TRBD1 or TRBD2 (6 bases each). This clonotype was sampled from a male donor with ankylosing spondylitis. CDR3 in DNA: TGTGCCAGCAGAAGCCACCTTGGGGGGCTGTTCTCCGGGGAGCTGTTTTTT. Amino acids: CASRSHLGGLFSGELFF.